The source of this T cell receptor (beta chain) is a study of shared clonotypes between healthy human individuals. A split of CD4+ cells into CD45RA+ naive and CD45RA-negative memory subsets was performed. TCRdb's copy holds only in-frame clones and misses some; the assay was immunoSEQ multiplex PCR. This sample carries about 1.1 million clones, roughly 80% of them seen once, and the ten largest clones take 0.89%. The CDR3 has 16 residues. The J segment lost 0 bases and the V segment lost 7 bases, leaving 9 bases of the junction unmatched. CDR1 is LGHNT and CDR2 is FRNRAP in the germline V gene. The material sequenced was memory CD4+ T cells from PBMCs. Noted subset: CD45RA-negative fraction. This TCR derives from a man between 18 and 35 years old in good health. Some clones in this sample may be carry-over from other donors' samples. This rearrangement joins TRBV12-5 to TRBJ2-3; 8 bases agree with TRBD1. CDR3 in amino acids: CASDTTQGASTDTQYF. The CDR3 DNA sequence: TGTGCTAGTGACACGACGCAGGGGGCGAGCACAGATACGCAGTATTTT.